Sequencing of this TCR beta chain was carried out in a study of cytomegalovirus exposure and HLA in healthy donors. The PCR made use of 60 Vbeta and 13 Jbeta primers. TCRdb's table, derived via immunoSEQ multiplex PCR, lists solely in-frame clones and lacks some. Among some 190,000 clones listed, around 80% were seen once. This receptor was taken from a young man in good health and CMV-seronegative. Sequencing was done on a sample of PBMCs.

This chain's CDR3 is CASREWGGTDTQYF. CDR3 coding DNA: TGTGCCAGCAGGGAGTGGGGCGGCACAGATACGCAGTATTTT. V and J are TRBV6-1 and TRBJ2-3; TRBD1 might be the D (5 bases). CDR3 length: 14 amino acids. Trimming took 6 bases from V and 1 from J, leaving 11 bases between them. The germline gives CDR1 MNHNS, CDR2 SASEGT.